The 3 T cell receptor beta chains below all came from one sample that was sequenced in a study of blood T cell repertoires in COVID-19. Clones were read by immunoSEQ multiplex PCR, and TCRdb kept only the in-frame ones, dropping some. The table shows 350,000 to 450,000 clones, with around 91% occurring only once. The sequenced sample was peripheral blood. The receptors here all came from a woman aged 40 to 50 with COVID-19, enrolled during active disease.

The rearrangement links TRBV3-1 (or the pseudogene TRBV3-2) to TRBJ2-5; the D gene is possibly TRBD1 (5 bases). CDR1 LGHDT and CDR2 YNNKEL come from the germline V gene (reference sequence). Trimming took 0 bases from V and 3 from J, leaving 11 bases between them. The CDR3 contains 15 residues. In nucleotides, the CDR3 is TGTGCCAGCAGCCAAGATTTTGGGGCAGAAGAGACCCAGTACTTC. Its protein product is CASSQDFGAEETQYF.

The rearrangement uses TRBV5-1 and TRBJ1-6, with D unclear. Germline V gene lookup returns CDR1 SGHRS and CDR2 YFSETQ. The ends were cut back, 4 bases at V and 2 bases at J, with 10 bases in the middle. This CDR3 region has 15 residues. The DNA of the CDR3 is TGCGCCAGCAGCCTTGGGGAGGCCTATAATTCACCCCTCCACTTT. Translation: CASSLGEAYNSPLHF.

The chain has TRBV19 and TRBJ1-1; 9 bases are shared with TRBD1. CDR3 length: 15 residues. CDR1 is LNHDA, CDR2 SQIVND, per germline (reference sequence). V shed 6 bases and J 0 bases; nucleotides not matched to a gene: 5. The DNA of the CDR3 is TGTGCCAGTAGCAAACAGGGGGCATTGAACACTGAAGCTTTCTTT. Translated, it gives CASSKQGALNTEAFF.